Below, 20 T cell receptor beta chains from the same sample are listed, as sequenced in a study of blood T cell repertoires in COVID-19. The data were produced by immunoSEQ multiplex PCR, yet TCRdb's version contains in-frame clones alone and is incomplete. The sample has some 66,000 clones, around 82% seen once. The material sequenced was peripheral blood. Source of these receptors: a man between 60 and 75 years old with acute or convalescent COVID-19.

This clone occurred once. This rearrangement joins TRBV5-4 to TRBJ2-3; D call uncertain. There are 14 residues in the CDR3. Germline V gives CDR1 SGHNT, CDR2 YYREEE (reference sequence). V was pared by 4 bases and J by 2 bases, with 11 bases between. In DNA form, the CDR3 reads TGTGCCAGCAGCATTAAGCCCAACACAGATACGCAGTATTTT. Translated: CASSIKPNTDTQYF.

The rearrangement links TRBV5-1 to TRBJ1-1; D unclear. The CDR3 sequence is 14 residues long. Germline V lookup: CDR1 SGHRS, CDR2 YFSETQ. The V end lost 0 bases, the J end lost 2 bases, and 8 bases lay between the germline ends. CDR3 DNA sequence: TGCGCCAGCAGCTTGGATGGAGGAAACACTGAAGCTTTCTTT. This gives the protein CASSLDGGNTEAFF.

The V and J genes are TRBV4-3 and TRBJ1-2, with D uncertain. The CDR3 is 14 residues long. V was cut by 1 base and J by 6 bases, with 12 bases left in between. Germline V gene lookup returns CDR1 LGHNA and CDR2 YSLEER. The CDR3 here is CASSQVGGGDGYTF. DNA for the CDR3: TGCGCCAGCAGCCAAGTGGGAGGCGGGGATGGCTACACCTTC.

V usage is TRBV15 and J usage is TRBJ2-2; D gene unclear. Trimming cost V 1 base and J 7 bases, with 7 bases left between them. CDR1 and CDR2 (germline): LNHNV, YYDKDF (reference sequence). This CDR3 has 13 amino acids. CDR3 sequence: CATSRGVLGELFF. For the CDR3, the DNA is TGTGCCACCAGCAGAGGCGTTCTCGGGGAGCTGTTTTTT.

The chain has TRBV5-1 and TRBJ2-7, with D perhaps TRBD2 (5 bases). The CDR3 sequence is 12 residues long. Germline V lookup: CDR1 SGHRS, CDR2 YFSETQ. V lost 6 bases to trimming and J lost 7 bases, with 14 bases between them. The CDR3 here is CASTKGAGEQYF. The CDR3, as DNA: TGCGCCAGCACTAAGGGAGCTGGAGAGCAGTACTTC.

This clone was seen only once. V is TRBV10-1 and J is TRBJ2-2; D ambiguous. Per germline, CDR1 WNHNN and CDR2 SYGVQD (reference sequence). This CDR3 region has 12 residues. Trimming removed 6 bases from V and 6 bases from J, with 8 bases in between. As DNA, the CDR3 is TGCGCCAGCAGACAGTATCCCGGGGAGCTGTTTTTT. Its protein is CASRQYPGELFF.

The V call is TRBV5-6, the J call TRBJ1-3; 7 bases align to TRBD1. This CDR3 has 15 amino acids. CDR1 and CDR2 (germline): SGHDT, YYEEEE. V dropped 3 bases and J dropped 2; count of bases not matched to a gene: 5. CDR3 DNA: TGTGCCAGCAGCTCCACAGGGGTGACTGGAAACACCATATATTTT. The encoded protein is CASSSTGVTGNTIYF. Together with reference TRBV5-6 and TRBJ1-3, the CDR3 gives the full variable domain: DAGVTQSPTHLIKTRGQQVTLRCSPKSGHDTVSWYQQALGQGPQFIFQYYEEEERQRGNFPDRFSGHQFPNYSSELNVNALLLGDSALYLCASSSTGVTGNTIYFGEGSWLTVV.

The V gene is TRBV5-1, the J gene TRBJ2-5; D is possibly TRBD1 (5 bases). The CDR3 extends over 15 amino acids. CDR1 is SGHRS, CDR2 YFSETQ, per germline. The ends were cut back, 0 bases at V and 2 bases at J, with 11 bases in the middle. The CDR3 sequence: CASSLGQTSQETQYF. The DNA of the CDR3 is TGCGCCAGCAGCTTGGGACAGACTTCTCAAGAGACCCAGTACTTC.

This clone was counted once. The J gene is TRBJ2-7, the V gene TRBV10-3; D is possibly TRBD1 (6 bases). CDR3 length: 13 residues. CDR1 is ENHRY and CDR2 is SYGVKD in the germline V gene. V dropped 10 bases and J dropped 6 bases, with 19 bases sitting between them. In DNA form, the CDR3 reads TGTGCCACCCGCTGGGAAGGCAGGGGCGAGCAGTACGTC. Its translation is CATRWEGRGEQYV.

The chain couples TRBV7-2 to TRBJ1-2; no firm D call. V gave up 4 bases and J gave up 0 bases, with 9 bases separating them. The germline CDR1 and CDR2 sequences are SGHTA and FQGNSA. This CDR3 is built from 14 residues. As DNA, the CDR3 is TGTGCCAGCAGCTCCGGGTCTTCTAACTATGGCTACACCTTC. Translating gives CASSSGSSNYGYTF.

The chain is built from TRBV29-1 and TRBJ1-3; D gene unclear. Trimming left V 1 base short and J 4 bases short, with 17 bases between. Germline V gene data show CDR1 as SQVTM and CDR2 as ANQGSEA. This CDR3 spans 16 amino acids. The CDR3 coding sequence is TGCAGCGTTGAAGGCTTGGTCGGGGATTCCGGAAACACCATATATTTT. It yields the protein CSVEGLVGDSGNTIYF. The full variable domain, in which reference TRBV29-1 and TRBJ1-3 provide the parts outside the CDR3, is SAVISQKPSRDICQRGTSLTIQCQVDSQVTMMFWYRQQPGQSLTLIATANQGSEATYESGFVIDKFPISRPNLTFSTLTVSNMSPEDSSIYLCSVEGLVGDSGNTIYFGEGSWLTVV.

The V and J genes are TRBV4-3 and TRBJ1-4; TRBD1 is a possible D gene (5 bases). CDR1 is LGHNA, CDR2 YSLEER, per germline. V was cut by 0 bases and J by 8 bases, with 10 bases left in between. The CDR3 is 14 residues long. The DNA for the CDR3 is TGCGCCAGCAGCCAAGATACGAACAGGGAAAAACTGTTTTTT. Protein sequence: CASSQDTNREKLFF.

By share, this clone ranks as medium-sized. The chain links TRBV19 to TRBJ1-1; 7 nucleotides match TRBD1. Unmatched junction bases numbered 3, after V lost 8 bases and J lost 0 bases. The CDR3 consists of 13 residues. Germline V gene lookup returns CDR1 LNHDA and CDR2 SQIVND (reference sequence). For the CDR3, the DNA is TGTGCCAGTGGGGACAGAATGAACACTGAAGCTTTCTTT. As protein: CASGDRMNTEAFF.

Points on this clone: The junction shows a germline mismatch at one end, possibly a read error. V is TRBV3-1 (or the pseudogene TRBV3-2) and J is TRBJ2-2; 10 nucleotides align to TRBD1. Germline loops: CDR1 LGHDT, CDR2 YNNKEL (reference sequence). CDR3 length: 15 residues. CDR3 region: CASSQPGQGIGKLFF. In DNA form, the CDR3 reads TGTGCCAGCAGCCAGCCGGGACAGGGGATCGGGAAGCTGTTTTTT.

This chain connects TRBV5-1 to TRBJ1-6, with 10 bases that match TRBD1. This CDR3 has 17 amino acids. CDR1 SGHRS and CDR2 YFSETQ come from the germline V gene. Trimming at V came to 4 bases and at J to 5 bases, leaving 9 bases not matched to a gene. The CDR3 coding sequence is TGCGCCAGCAGCAAAAATTTCGGACAGGGGGATAATTCACCCCTCCACTTT. This gives the protein CASSKNFGQGDNSPLHF. The full variable domain, rest sourced from reference TRBV5-1 and TRBJ1-6, is KAGVTQTPRYLIKTRGQQVTLSCSPISGHRSVSWYQQTPGQGLQFLFEYFSETQRNKGNFPGRFSGRQFSNSRSEMNVSTLELGDSALYLCASSKNFGQGDNSPLHFGNGTRLTVT.

The gene calls are TRBV30 and TRBJ2-1; 11 positions match TRBD2. V lost 1 base, J lost 9 bases, and 8 bases stayed unmatched. The CDR3 sequence is 15 residues long. The germline gives CDR1 GTSNPN, CDR2 SVGIG (reference sequence). The CDR3 spells CAWSAQLAGVGEQFF. CDR3 DNA: TGTGCCTGGAGTGCCCAACTAGCGGGGGTAGGTGAGCAGTTCTTC.

The V and J genes are TRBV4-3 and TRBJ1-2; no firm D call. V shed 4 bases and J shed 4 bases, with 10 bases lying between them. CDR1 and CDR2 (germline): LGHNA, YSLEER. The CDR3 is 13 residues long. The CDR3 DNA reads as TGCGCCAGCAGCCCCAGTGCCTTCTATGGCTACACCTTC. This codes for CASSPSAFYGYTF.

In its sample, this clone was seen a few times. This chain connects TRBV12-3 or TRBV12-4 to TRBJ1-6; D remains unclear. V lost 7 bases, J lost 2 bases, and 6 bases lay in between. CDR3 length: 13 residues. The CDR3 DNA is TGTGCCAGCACCGACACCTATAATTCACCCCTCCACTTT. Translation: CASTDTYNSPLHF.

The genes are TRBV18 and TRBJ2-2, with 8 bases matching TRBD1. The junction had 2 bases not matched to a gene; V was cut back by 1 base and J by 1 base. Germline V CDR1 and CDR2: KGHSH, LQKENI. This CDR3 has 16 residues. CDR3 bases: TGTGCCAGCTCACCACGGACAGGGAAGAACACCGGGGAGCTGTTTTTT. Protein product: CASSPRTGKNTGELFF.

This clone has only one observation. The J gene is TRBJ1-2, the V gene TRBV9, with 7 bases lining up with TRBD1. The germline gives CDR1 SGDLS, CDR2 YYNGEE. J was trimmed by 0 bases and V by 0 bases; bases with no gene match: 5. The CDR3 totals 16 residues. CDR3 in DNA: TGTGCCAGCAGCGTAGAGGGGACAGTTACTAACTATGGCTACACCTTC. Its translation is CASSVEGTVTNYGYTF.